This is a list of T cell receptor beta chains from one sample in a study of radiotherapy plus CTLA-4 blockade in lung cancer. Only in-frame clones appear in the TCRdb table, and some are missing; sequencing was by immunoSEQ multiplex PCR. This table has tens of thousands of clones, more than 70% appearing once. This specimen was peripheral blood, taken from a patient treated with radiotherapy plus ipilimumab. These receptors all come from a human donor with non-small cell lung cancer whose response to radiotherapy plus ipilimumab could not be evaluated. Both conserved end residues are part of each CDR3. A D gene is named only where the DNA matches it firmly. Size values are once, few and many counts, or a class for expanded clones, and some rows have none.

j_gene: TRBJ2-3; len: 14; v_gene: TRBV5-1; d_gene: -; abundance: few; CDR3nt: TGCGCCAGCAGCCTAAGGAGGGCTAGAGATACGCAGTATTTT; CDR3aa: CASSLRRARDTQYF
j_gene: TRBJ2-1; len: 14; v_gene: TRBV5-1; d_gene: -; abundance: -; CDR3nt: TGCGCCAGCAGCCTGGACTTGATCTACAATGAGCAGTTCTTC; CDR3aa: CASSLDLIYNEQFF
j_gene: TRBJ2-2; len: 15; v_gene: TRBV19; d_gene: -; abundance: -; CDR3nt: TGTGCCAGTAGTCCAAACAGGGAACACACCGGGGAGCTGTTTTTT; CDR3aa: CASSPNREHTGELFF
j_gene: TRBJ1-5; len: 14; v_gene: TRBV2; d_gene: -; abundance: -; CDR3nt: TGTGCCAGCAGTGAAGCATCGGGGAGTCAGCCCCAGCATTTT; CDR3aa: CASSEASGSQPQHF
j_gene: TRBJ1-2; len: 15; v_gene: TRBV30; d_gene: -; abundance: -; CDR3nt: TGTGCCTGGAGTGTCGAGCGGCGGATCCTTAATGGCTACACCTTC; CDR3aa: CAWSVERRILNGYTF
j_gene: TRBJ2-7; len: 14; v_gene: TRBV2; d_gene: TRBD2; abundance: few; CDR3nt: TGTGCCAGCATGGCGGGGGGACATACCTACGAGCAGTACTTC; CDR3aa: CASMAGGHTYEQYF
j_gene: TRBJ1-5; len: 14; v_gene: TRBV19; d_gene: TRBD1; abundance: -; CDR3nt: TGTGCCAGTAGTATTGGGACAGGGGGCCAGCCCCAGCATTTT; CDR3aa: CASSIGTGGQPQHF
j_gene: TRBJ1-1; len: 13; v_gene: TRBV5-1; d_gene: -; abundance: -; CDR3nt: TGCGCCAGCAGCTTGACAGGGAACACTGAAGCTTTCTTT; CDR3aa: CASSLTGNTEAFF
j_gene: TRBJ1-6; len: 15; v_gene: TRBV25-1; d_gene: TRBD1; abundance: -; CDR3nt: TGTGCCAGCAGTAAAATGACAGGGGACAATTCACCCCTCCACTTT; CDR3aa: CASSKMTGDNSPLHF
j_gene: TRBJ1-2; len: 17; v_gene: TRBV9; d_gene: TRBD1; abundance: -; CDR3nt: TGTGCCAGCAGCGCGGGACAGGGGGCGTCCGTACACTATGGCTACACCTTC; CDR3aa: CASSAGQGASVHYGYTF
j_gene: TRBJ1-4; len: 15; v_gene: TRBV7-2; d_gene: TRBD1; abundance: few; CDR3nt: TGTGCCAGCAGCTTCAGACAGGGCGACGGTGAAAAACTGTTTTTT; CDR3aa: CASSFRQGDGEKLFF
j_gene: TRBJ2-7; len: 13; v_gene: TRBV5-1; d_gene: TRBD2; abundance: -; CDR3nt: TGCGCCAGCCGCGGGGGGGCGAAGAACGAGCAGTACTTC; CDR3aa: CASRGGAKNEQYF
j_gene: TRBJ2-7; len: 17; v_gene: TRBV9; d_gene: TRBD2; abundance: -; CDR3nt: TGTGCCAGCAGCGTAGCCGGCAGCGGGGGGGCTGGGTACGAGCAGTACTTC; CDR3aa: CASSVAGSGGAGYEQYF
j_gene: TRBJ2-3; len: 17; v_gene: TRBV11-2; d_gene: -; abundance: -; CDR3nt: TGTGCCAGCAGACCCTTCGCCGGCGGGGGCCGCACAGATACGCAGTATTTT; CDR3aa: CASRPFAGGGRTDTQYF
j_gene: TRBJ1-1; len: 13; v_gene: TRBV29-1; d_gene: -; abundance: -; CDR3nt: TGCAGCGTTGAACCTCGGGTCGACACTGAAGCTTTCTTT; CDR3aa: CSVEPRVDTEAFF